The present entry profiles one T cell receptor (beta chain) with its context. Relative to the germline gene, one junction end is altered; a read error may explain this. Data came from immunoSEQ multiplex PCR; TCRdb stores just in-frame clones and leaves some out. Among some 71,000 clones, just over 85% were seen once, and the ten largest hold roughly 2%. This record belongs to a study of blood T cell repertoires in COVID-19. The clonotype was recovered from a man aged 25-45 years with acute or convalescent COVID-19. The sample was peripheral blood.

The CDR3 loop reads CVSSLLTVTEAFF. The CDR3 nucleotides are TGTGTCAGCAGTTTGCTGACAGTAACTGAAGCTTTCTTT. V usage is TRBV12-3 or TRBV12-4 and J usage is TRBJ1-1; tentative D call: TRBD1 (5 bases). CDR3 size: 13 residues.